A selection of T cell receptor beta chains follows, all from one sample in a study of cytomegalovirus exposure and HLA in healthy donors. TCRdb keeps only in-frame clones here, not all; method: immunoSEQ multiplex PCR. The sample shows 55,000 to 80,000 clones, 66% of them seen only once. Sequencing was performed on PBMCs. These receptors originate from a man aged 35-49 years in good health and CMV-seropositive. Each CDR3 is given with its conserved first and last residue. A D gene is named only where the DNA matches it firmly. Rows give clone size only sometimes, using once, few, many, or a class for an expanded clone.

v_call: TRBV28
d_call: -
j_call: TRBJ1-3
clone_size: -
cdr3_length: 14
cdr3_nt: TGTGCCAGCAGTTTAGGGGGCCCTGGAAACACCATATATTTT
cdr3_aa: CASSLGGPGNTIYF

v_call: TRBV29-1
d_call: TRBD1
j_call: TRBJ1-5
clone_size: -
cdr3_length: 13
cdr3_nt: TGCAGCGCCGGACAGGGGGCTGGTCAGCCCCAGCATTTT
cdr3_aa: CSAGQGAGQPQHF

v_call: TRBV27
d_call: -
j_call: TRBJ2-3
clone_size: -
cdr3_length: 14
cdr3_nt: TGTGCCAGCAGGACGGGTGGGGCCCCAGATACGCAGTATTTT
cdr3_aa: CASRTGGAPDTQYF

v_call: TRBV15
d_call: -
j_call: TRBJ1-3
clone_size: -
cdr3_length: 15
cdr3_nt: TGTGCCACCAGCAGGGAACAGAGCTCTGGAAACACCATATATTTT
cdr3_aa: CATSREQSSGNTIYF

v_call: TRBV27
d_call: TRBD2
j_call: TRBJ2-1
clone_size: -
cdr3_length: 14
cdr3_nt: TGTGCCAGCAGTTCCAGCGGGGAGTACAATGAGCAGTTCTTC
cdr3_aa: CASSSSGEYNEQFF

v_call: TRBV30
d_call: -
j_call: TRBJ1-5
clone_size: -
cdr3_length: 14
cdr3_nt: TGTGCCTGGAACGTCAAGGGAGGGGGTCAGCCCCAGCATTTT
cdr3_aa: CAWNVKGGGQPQHF

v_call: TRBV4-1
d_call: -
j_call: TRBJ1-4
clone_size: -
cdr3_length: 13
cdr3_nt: TGCGCCAGCAGCCAAGTCTCTGTGGAAAAACTGTTTTTT
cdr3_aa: CASSQVSVEKLFF

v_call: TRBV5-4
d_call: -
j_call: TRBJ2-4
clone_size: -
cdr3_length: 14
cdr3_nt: TGTGCCAGCACCACACAGCAAGCCAAAAACATTCAGTACTTC
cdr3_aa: CASTTQQAKNIQYF

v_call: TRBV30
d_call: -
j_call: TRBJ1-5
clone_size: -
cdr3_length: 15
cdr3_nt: TGTGCCTGGAGTGCGGACAGTTCTAGCAATCAGCCCCAGCATTTT
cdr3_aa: CAWSADSSSNQPQHF

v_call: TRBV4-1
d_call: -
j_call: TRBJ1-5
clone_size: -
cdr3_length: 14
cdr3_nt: TGCGCCAGCAGCCAAGAGACAGCCAATCAGCCCCAGCATTTT
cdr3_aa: CASSQETANQPQHF

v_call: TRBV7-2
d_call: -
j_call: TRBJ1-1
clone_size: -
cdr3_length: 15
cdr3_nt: TGTGCCAGCAGCTTAGAGGGGCTGTTCTCCACTGAAGCTTTCTTT
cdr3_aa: CASSLEGLFSTEAFF

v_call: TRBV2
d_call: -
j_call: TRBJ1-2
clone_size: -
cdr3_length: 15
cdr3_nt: TGTGCCAGCAGTGAATCAAGGACACTAAACTATGGCTACACCTTC
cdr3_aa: CASSESRTLNYGYTF

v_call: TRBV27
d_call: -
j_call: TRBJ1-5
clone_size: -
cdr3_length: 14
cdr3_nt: TGTGCCAGCAGTTTATTTCCGGGGAATCAGCCCCAGCATTTT
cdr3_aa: CASSLFPGNQPQHF

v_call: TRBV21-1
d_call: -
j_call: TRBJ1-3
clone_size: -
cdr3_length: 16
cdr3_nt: TGTGCCAGCAGCAAAGTCTGCGGTTTCGACGGAAACACCATATATTTT
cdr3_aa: CASSKVCGFDGNTIYF

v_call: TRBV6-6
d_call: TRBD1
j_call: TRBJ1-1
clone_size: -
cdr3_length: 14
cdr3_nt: TGTGCCAGCACCCTGGACAGGGGAGACACTGAAGCTTTCTTT
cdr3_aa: CASTLDRGDTEAFF

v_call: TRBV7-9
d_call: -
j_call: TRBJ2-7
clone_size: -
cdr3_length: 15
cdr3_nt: TGTGCCAGCAGCCCCCGCGGGGGCGACTCCTACGAGCAGTACTTC
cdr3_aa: CASSPRGGDSYEQYF

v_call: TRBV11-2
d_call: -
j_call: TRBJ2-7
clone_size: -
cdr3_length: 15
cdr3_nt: TGTGCCAGCAGCTTGTTTGGAGGGGGGGACTACGAGCAGTACTTC
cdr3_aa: CASSLFGGGDYEQYF

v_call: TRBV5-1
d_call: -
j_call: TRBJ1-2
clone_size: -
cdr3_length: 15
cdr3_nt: TGCGCCAGCAGCTTGTGGGACGGGGGAAACTATGGCTACACCTTC
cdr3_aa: CASSLWDGGNYGYTF

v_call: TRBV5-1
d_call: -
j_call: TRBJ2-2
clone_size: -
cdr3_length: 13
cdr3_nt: TGCGCCAGCAGCGTTGACATAAACGGGGAGCTGTTTTTT
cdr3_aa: CASSVDINGELFF

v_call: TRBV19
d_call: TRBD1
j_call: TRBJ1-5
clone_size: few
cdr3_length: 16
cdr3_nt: TGTGCCAGTAGTATTCCTCGCAGGGGGCACGGGCAGCCCCAGCATTTT
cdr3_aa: CASSIPRRGHGQPQHF

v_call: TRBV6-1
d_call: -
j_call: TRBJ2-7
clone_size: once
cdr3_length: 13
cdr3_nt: TGTGCCAGCAGTCGGACTCGGCTTTACGAGCAGTACTTC
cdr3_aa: CASSRTRLYEQYF

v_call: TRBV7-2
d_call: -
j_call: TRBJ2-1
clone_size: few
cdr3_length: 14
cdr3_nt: TGTGCCAGCAGCCCAGTCCTAACTAGTATTGAGCAGTTCTTC
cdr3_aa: CASSPVLTSIEQFF

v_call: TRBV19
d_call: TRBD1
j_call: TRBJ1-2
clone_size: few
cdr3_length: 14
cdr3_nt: TGTGCCAGTAGACGGGCGCAGGGGGCGGATGGCTACACCTTC
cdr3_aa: CASRRAQGADGYTF

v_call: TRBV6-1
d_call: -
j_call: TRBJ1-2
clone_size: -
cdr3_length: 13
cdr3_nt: TGTGCCAGCAGCCTCGGGACTTATGGCGGCTACACCTTC
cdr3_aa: CASSLGTYGGYTF

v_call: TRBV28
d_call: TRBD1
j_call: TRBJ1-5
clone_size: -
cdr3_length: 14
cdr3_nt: TGTGCCAGCAGTCAAGGGACAGGGAAGCAGCCCCAGCATTTT
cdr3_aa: CASSQGTGKQPQHF

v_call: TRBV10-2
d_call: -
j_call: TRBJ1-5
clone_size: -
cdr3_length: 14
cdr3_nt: TGCGCCACGCAGGACGTGGGGCCGGGTCAGCCCCAGCATTTT
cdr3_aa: CATQDVGPGQPQHF